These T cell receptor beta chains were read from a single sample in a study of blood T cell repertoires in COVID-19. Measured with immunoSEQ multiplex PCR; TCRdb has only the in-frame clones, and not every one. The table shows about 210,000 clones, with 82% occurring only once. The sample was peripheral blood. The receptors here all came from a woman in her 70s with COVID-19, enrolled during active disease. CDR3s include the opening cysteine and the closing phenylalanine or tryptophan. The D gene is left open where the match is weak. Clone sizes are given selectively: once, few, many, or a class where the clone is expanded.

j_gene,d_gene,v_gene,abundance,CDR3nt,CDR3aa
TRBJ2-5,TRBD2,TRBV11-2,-,TGTGCCAGCAGCCCTCGACTAGCGGGAGAGACCCAGTACTTC,CASSPRLAGETQYF
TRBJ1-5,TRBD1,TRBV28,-,TGTGCCAGCAGTCAGACAGGGAATCAGCCCCAGCATTTT,CASSQTGNQPQHF
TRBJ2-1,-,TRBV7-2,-,TGTGCCAGCAGCCAGACTCAAGTTCCCTACAATGAGCAGTTCTTC,CASSQTQVPYNEQFF
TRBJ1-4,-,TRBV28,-,TGTGCCAGCAGCTTGACAGGCCGTGGGGAAAAACTGTTTTTT,CASSLTGRGEKLFF
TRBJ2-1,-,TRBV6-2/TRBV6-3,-,TGTGCCAGCAGTTACTCGAAGAGCCGTGAAAAGAGAGGGTACAATGAGCAGTTCTTC,CASSYSKSREKRGYNEQFF
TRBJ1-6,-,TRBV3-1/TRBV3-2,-,TGTGCCAGCAGCCAAGATCTGAGCCTTAGGGGTTCACCCCTCCACTTT,CASSQDLSLRGSPLHF
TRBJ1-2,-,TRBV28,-,TGTGCCAGCAGTTTATACGGGGGGGACTATGGCTACACCTTC,CASSLYGGDYGYTF
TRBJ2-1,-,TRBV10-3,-,TGTGCCATCAGTGATATCGGGGATGAGCAGTTCTTC,CAISDIGDEQFF
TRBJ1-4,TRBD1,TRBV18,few,TGTGCCAGCAGACAGGGAACTGAAAAACTGTTTTTT,CASRQGTEKLFF
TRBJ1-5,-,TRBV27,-,TGTGCCAGCAGGGGTTGGGGGGATAGCAATCAGCCCCAGCATTTT,CASRGWGDSNQPQHF
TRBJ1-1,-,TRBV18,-,TGTGCCAGCTCTTTGAGCCAGGGCCCTGAAGCTTTCTTT,CASSLSQGPEAFF
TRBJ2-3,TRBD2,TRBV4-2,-,TGTGCCAGCAGCCAGCTGCGGGAGACTACGCAGTATTTT,CASSQLRETTQYF
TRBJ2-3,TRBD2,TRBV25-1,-,TGTGCCAGCGCCGAGGCCGGACTAGATTGGGATACGCAGTATTTT,CASAEAGLDWDTQYF
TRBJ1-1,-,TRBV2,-,TGTGCCAGCCCTAAAAGGGGATCCGGCAGCCAAGGTGAAGCTTTCTTT,CASPKRGSGSQGEAFF
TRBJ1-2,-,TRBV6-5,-,TGTGCCAGCAGTTACTCCCCTACAGCTACCCAGGGTGGCTACACCTTC,CASSYSPTATQGGYTF
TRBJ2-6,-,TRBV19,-,TGTGCCAGTAGTTCGAGCTCTGGGGCCAACGTCCTGACTTTC,CASSSSSGANVLTF
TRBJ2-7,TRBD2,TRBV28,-,TGTGCCAGCAGCCCGACTAGCGGGATCCACGAGCAGTACTTC,CASSPTSGIHEQYF
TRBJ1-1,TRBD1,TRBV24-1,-,TGTGCCACCAGTAGGACAGGTCGGGGCACTGAAGCTTTCTTT,CATSRTGRGTEAFF
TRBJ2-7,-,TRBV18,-,TGTGCCAGCTCTAACTGGAGGGGGCAGGACGAGCAGTACTTC,CASSNWRGQDEQYF
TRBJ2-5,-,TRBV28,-,TGTGCCAGCCTGGAGAGGGTGGGTAACCAAGAGACCCAGTACTTC,CASLERVGNQETQYF
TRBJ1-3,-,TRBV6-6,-,TGTGCCAGCAGTTACCCCGGACAGGGAAACACCATATATTTT,CASSYPGQGNTIYF
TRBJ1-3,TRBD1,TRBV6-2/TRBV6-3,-,TGTGCCAGCAGTCAACGACCGGGACAGGGTGGATCTCCCTTTGGAAACACCATATATTTT,CASSQRPGQGGSPFGNTIYF
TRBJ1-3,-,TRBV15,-,TGTGCCACCAGCCGGGACTTTAGCTCTGGAAACACCATATATTTT,CATSRDFSSGNTIYF
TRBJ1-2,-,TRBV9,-,TGTGCCAGCAGCGTAGAGAGGAGCCCCGGAAGAGCTAACTATGGCTACACCTTC,CASSVERSPGRANYGYTF
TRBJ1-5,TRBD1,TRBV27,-,TGTGCCAGCAGTTTATCGGGGGACAGGGTACTACAGCCCCAGCATTTT,CASSLSGDRVLQPQHF
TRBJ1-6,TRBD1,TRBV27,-,TGTGCCAGCAGTCCCGGGACAGGGAGGTATTCACCCCTCCACTTT,CASSPGTGRYSPLHF
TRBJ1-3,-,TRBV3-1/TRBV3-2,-,TGTGCCAGCAGCCAAGATTCCCTATTGTATGGAAACACCATATATTTT,CASSQDSLLYGNTIYF
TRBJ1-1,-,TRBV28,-,TGTGCCAGCAGTCTGTCTGCCCTAGGAGCTTTCTTT,CASSLSALGAFF
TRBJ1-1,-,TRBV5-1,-,TGCGCCAGCAGCTTTAACACCTTGAACACTGAAGCTTTCTTT,CASSFNTLNTEAFF
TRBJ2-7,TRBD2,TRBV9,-,TGTGCCAGCAGCCCGCCGGGACTAGAGCTGTACGAGCAGTACTTC,CASSPPGLELYEQYF
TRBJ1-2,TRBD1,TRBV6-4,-,TGTGCCAACCCCACCGGGACAGGGGATGGCTACACCTTC,CANPTGTGDGYTF
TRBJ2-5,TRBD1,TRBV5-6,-,TGTGCCAGCAGCTCCAAATGGGGGACAGGCAATCAAGAGACCCAGTACTTC,CASSSKWGTGNQETQYF
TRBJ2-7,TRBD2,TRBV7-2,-,TGTGCCAGCAGCTCCCGGACTAGCGGGGTAAGTAGCTCCTACGAGCAGTACTTC,CASSSRTSGVSSSYEQYF
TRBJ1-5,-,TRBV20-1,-,TGCAGTGCTAGTGACTGGGCTAGGGGTCAGCCCCAGCATTTT,CSASDWARGQPQHF
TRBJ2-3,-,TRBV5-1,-,TGCGCCAGCAGCTTGGGGACAGAGAGCACAGATACGCAGTATTTT,CASSLGTESTDTQYF
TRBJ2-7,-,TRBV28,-,TGTGCCAGCAGGACAGCCTCCGGGTCCCCGAGGACCTACGAGCAGTACTTC,CASRTASGSPRTYEQYF
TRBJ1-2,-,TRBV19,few,TGTGCCAGTAGTATCCTGACAGCGAAGATTGGCTACACCTTC,CASSILTAKIGYTF
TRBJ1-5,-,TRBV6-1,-,TGTGCCAGCAGTGAGGCAGGGAATCAGCCCCAGCATTTT,CASSEAGNQPQHF
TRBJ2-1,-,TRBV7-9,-,TGTGCCACCAGCCCCGAGAGCGGCGATGAGCAGTTCTTC,CATSPESGDEQFF
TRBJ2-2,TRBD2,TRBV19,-,TGTGCCAGTGGTCTAGTGTCAGCGGGAGGGCCCGTCGGGGAGCTGTTTTTT,CASGLVSAGGPVGELFF
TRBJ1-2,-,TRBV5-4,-,TGTGCCAGCAGCACTTTCGCGGGTTCCCGGAGTGGCTACACCTTC,CASSTFAGSRSGYTF
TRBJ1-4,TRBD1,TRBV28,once,TGTGCCAGCAGCCCCCCGGGACAGGGCCGTGAAAAACTGTTTTTT,CASSPPGQGREKLFF
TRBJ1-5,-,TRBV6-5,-,TGTGCCAGCAGTTACTCGCGTCAGGGTACCAATCAGCCCCAGCATTTT,CASSYSRQGTNQPQHF
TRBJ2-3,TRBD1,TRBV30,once,TGTGCCTGGAGTTTGGGGACAGGCCCCACAGATACGCAGTATTTT,CAWSLGTGPTDTQYF
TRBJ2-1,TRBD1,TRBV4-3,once,TGCGCCAGCAGCCAAGTATCGACAGGGGGGGACAATGAGCAGTTCTTC,CASSQVSTGGDNEQFF